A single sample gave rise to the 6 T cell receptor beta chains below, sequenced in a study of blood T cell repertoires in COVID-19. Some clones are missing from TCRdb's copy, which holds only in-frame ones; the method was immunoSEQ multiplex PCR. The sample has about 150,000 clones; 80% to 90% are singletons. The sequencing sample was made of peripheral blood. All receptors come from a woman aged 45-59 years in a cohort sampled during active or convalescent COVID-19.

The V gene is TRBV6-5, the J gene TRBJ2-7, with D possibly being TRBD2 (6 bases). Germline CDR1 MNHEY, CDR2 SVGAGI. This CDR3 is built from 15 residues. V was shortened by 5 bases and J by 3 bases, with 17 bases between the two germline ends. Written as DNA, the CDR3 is TGTGCCAGCAGTCAGACTGGGGACTCTCTCTACGAGCAGTACTTC. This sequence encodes CASSQTGDSLYEQYF.

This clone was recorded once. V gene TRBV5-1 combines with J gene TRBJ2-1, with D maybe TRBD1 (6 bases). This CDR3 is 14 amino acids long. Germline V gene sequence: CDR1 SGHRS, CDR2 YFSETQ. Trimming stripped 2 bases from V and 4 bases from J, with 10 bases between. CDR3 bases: TGCGCCAGCAGCTTCCCCAGGGGATACAATGAGCAGTTCTTC. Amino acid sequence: CASSFPRGYNEQFF.

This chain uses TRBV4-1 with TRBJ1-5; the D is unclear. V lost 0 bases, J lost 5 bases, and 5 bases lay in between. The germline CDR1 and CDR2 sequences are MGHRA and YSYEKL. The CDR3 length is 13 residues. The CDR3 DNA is TGCGCCAGCAGCCAAGAAAACTATCAGCCCCAGCATTTT. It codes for CASSQENYQPQHF.

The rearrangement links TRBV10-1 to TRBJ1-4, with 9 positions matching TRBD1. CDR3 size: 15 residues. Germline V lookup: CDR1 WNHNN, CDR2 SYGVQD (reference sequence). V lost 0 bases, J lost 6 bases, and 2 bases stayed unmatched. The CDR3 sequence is CASSESGQGDEKLFF. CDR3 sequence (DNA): TGCGCCAGCAGTGAGTCGGGACAGGGTGATGAAAAACTGTTTTTT.

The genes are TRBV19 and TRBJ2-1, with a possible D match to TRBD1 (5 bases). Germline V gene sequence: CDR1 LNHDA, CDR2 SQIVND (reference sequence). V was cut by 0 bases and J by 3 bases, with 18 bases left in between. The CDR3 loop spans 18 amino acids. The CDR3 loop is CASSIEGPDKPFYNEQFF. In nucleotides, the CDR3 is TGTGCCAGTAGTATAGAAGGACCGGACAAGCCTTTCTACAATGAGCAGTTCTTC. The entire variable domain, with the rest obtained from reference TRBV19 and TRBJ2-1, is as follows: DGGITQSPKYLFRKEGQNVTLSCEQNLNHDAMYWYRQDPGQGLRLIYYSQIVNDFQKGDIAEGYSVSREKKESFPLTVTSAQKNPTAFYLCASSIEGPDKPFYNEQFFGPGTRLTVL.

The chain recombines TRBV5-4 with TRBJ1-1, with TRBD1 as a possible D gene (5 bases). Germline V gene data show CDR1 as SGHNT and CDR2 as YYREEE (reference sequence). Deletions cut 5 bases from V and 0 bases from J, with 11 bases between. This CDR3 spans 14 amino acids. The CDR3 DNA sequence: TGTGCCAGCAGTCGCGGGGGGGTGAACACTGAAGCTTTCTTT. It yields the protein CASSRGGVNTEAFF.